Given below is one TCR beta chain in context. Its binding antigen is unknown. No base-level quality is on record; no much larger clone is a single base apart. The data are from a study of T-cell reconstitution after alpha-beta-depleted transplantation in children (dated by TCRdb to the mid-2010s). Turning to the overall study: Using TCR repertoire profiling, the study quantitatively followed how T-cell immune reconstitution unfolded in children after TCRalphabeta/CD19-depleted allogeneic hematopoietic cell transplantation.

The germline V gene (reference sequence) supplies CDR1 DFQATT and CDR2 SNEGSKA. The CDR3 spans 16 residues, from the cysteine through the phenylalanine. Only the CDR3 DNA stays, 48 bases, in frame from base 1. Library preparation was by PCR. Sequencing was performed on an Illumina HiSeq 2500. Molecular barcoding was employed in the preparation of TCR libraries, with unique molecular identifiers being used to normalize TCRbeta repertoire quantification. TCRdb trimmed public reads at Q25 via fastp, called clones via MiXCR and kept in-frame beta chains. All rows with the same CDR3 protein become a single entry with the most common DNA and genes. This sample gives a few hundred thousand distinct CDR3 sequences in total; more than 10% of them show up just once. Approximately 4.2% of the sample goes to the ten largest clones.

Specimen: PBMCs, collected from the stem cell graft. The chain was built from TRBV20-1 and TRBJ2-7; the D gene is possibly TRBD1 or TRBD2, each agreeing over 6 bases. This clonotype was sampled from a human donor who donated a stem cell graft to a child with Fanconi anemia. The CDR3 protein is CSVETKETGGGFEQYF. The DNA is TGCAGCGTCGAAACCAAGGAAACCGGGGGCGGCTTCGAGCAGTACTTC.